This T cell receptor (beta chain) was documented in a study of blood T cell repertoires in COVID-19. Looking at the study overall: T cells, B-cell-depleted T cells, or PBMCs supplied cDNA or gDNA.

Study processing details: For nucleated cells, counts were estimated from reference gene primer amplification. Libraries were prepared by immunoSEQ multiplex PCR; TCRdb keeps only in-frame clonotypes and omits some of them. V and J calls and clone size follow that table, whereas D and trimming were derived from the DNA. The profile shows around 240,000 clones, approximately 86% of them singletons. V lost 3 bases and J lost 3; bases outside the gene matches: 6. The CDR3 contains 16 residues. Per the germline V gene, CDR1 is DFQATT and CDR2 is SNEGSKA (reference sequence). The receptor was isolated from a young woman who had recovered from COVID-19. Sequencing was done on a sample of peripheral blood. This sequence joins TRBV20-1 and TRBJ2-5, with TRBD2 identical over 14 bases. CDR3 sequence: CSASGGTSGGEETQYF. CDR3 in DNA: TGCAGTGCTAGTGGAGGGACTAGCGGGGGAGAAGAGACCCAGTACTTC.